A selection of T cell receptor beta chains follows, all from one sample in a study of Ad26.COV2.S vaccination and SARS-CoV-2 variants. Sequencing used immunoSEQ multiplex PCR; TCRdb keeps in-frame clones, though not all of them. The table has a few hundred thousand clones, roughly 91% seen once. Sequenced here: peripheral blood, sampled in a trial of Ad26.COV2.S vaccine versus placebo. Receptors were obtained from a person between 18 and 59 years old who received the Ad26.COV2.S COVID-19 vaccine or a placebo. Both conserved end residues are trimmed from each CDR3.

j_call v_call cdr3_aa
TRBJ1-5 TRBV5-8 ASSTQKGQPQH
TRBJ2-1 TRBV4-3 ASSQVSASYNEQF
TRBJ2-7 TRBV11-2 ASSSPGQSSYEQY
TRBJ2-1 TRBV24-1 ATSDTGAPFNEQF
TRBJ2-4 TRBV4-2 ASSQEPGALGIQY
TRBJ2-1 TRBV27 ASSFRSYNEQF
TRBJ2-1 TRBV2 ASSSHNEQF
TRBJ2-1 TRBV24-1 ATSARGQGWSREQF
TRBJ1-1 TRBV24-1 ATSEGGNTEAF
TRBJ1-1 TRBV30 AWSVRIDTEAF
TRBJ1-5 TRBV21-1 ASSKHGQDRARNHIPNSNQPQH
TRBJ2-1 TRBV29-1 SVGQLAGSDEQF
TRBJ2-3 TRBV3-1/TRBV3-2 ASSVLGGTDTQY
TRBJ2-7 TRBV14 ASSEKGTRDYEQY
TRBJ2-7 TRBV18 ASSPQSGSSYEQY
TRBJ2-1 TRBV28 ASSHGLAGGLFGNEQF
TRBJ2-7 TRBV2 ASGGSGGQGFSEQY
TRBJ2-7 TRBV4-1 ASSQAASGSTLDEQY
TRBJ2-7 TRBV27 ASGYEQY
TRBJ1-1 TRBV5-8 ASSPDPGRSEAF
TRBJ2-7 TRBV11-1 ASSFNSNEQY
TRBJ1-2 TRBV21-1 ASKERGR
TRBJ1-1 TRBV4-1 ASSQIGGLGTEAF
TRBJ2-7 TRBV6-2/TRBV6-3 ASSYKSSYEQY
TRBJ2-7 TRBV19 ASSKGQGDEQY
TRBJ1-5 TRBV28 ASSLSGVYSNQPQH
TRBJ1-5 TRBV5-6 ASSLQGLNQPQH